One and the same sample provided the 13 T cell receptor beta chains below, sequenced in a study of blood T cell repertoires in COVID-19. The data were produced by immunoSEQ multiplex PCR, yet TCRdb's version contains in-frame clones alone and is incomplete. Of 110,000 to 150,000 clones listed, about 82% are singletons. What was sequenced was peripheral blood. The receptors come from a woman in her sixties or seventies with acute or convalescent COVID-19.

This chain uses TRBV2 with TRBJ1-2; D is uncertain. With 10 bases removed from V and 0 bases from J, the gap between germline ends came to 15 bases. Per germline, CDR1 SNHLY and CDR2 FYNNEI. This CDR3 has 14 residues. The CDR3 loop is CATRAGFTNYGYTF. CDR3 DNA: TGTGCCACCCGGGCGGGTTTTACTAACTATGGCTACACCTTC.

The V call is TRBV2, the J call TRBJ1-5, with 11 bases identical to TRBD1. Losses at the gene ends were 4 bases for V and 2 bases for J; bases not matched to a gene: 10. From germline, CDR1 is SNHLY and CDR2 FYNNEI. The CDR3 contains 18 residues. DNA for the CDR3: TGTGCCAGCAGTGGTATTGGGACAGGGGGTTCCCGCAATCAGCCCCAGCATTTT. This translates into CASSGIGTGGSRNQPQHF.

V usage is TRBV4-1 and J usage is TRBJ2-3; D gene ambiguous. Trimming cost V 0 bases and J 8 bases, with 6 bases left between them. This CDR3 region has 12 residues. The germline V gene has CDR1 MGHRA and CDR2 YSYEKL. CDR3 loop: CASSQDGVTQYF. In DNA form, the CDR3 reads TGCGCCAGCAGCCAAGATGGAGTTACGCAGTATTTT.

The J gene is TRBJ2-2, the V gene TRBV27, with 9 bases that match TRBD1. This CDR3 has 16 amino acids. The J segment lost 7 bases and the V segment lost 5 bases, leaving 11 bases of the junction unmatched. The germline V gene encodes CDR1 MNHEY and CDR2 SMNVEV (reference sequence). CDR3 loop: CASSNNLGQGYGELFF. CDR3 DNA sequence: TGTGCCAGCAGTAACAACCTCGGACAGGGGTACGGGGAGCTGTTTTTT.

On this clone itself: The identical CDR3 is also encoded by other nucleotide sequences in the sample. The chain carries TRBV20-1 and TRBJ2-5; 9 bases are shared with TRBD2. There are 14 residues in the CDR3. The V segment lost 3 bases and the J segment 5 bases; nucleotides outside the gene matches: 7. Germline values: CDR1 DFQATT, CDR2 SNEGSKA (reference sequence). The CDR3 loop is CSASRGGGGETQYF. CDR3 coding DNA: TGCAGTGCTAGTCGAGGCGGGGGGGGTGAGACCCAGTACTTC.

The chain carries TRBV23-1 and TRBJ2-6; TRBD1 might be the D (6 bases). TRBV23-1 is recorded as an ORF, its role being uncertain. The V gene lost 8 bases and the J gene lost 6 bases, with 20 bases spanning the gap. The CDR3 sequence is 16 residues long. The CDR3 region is CASATLDRLEANVLTF. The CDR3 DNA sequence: TGCGCCAGCGCCACCCTCGACAGGCTTGAGGCCAACGTCCTGACTTTC.

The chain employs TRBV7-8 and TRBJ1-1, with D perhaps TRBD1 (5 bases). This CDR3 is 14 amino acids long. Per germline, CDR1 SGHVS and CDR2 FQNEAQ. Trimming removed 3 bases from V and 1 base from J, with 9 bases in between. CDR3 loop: CASSFEGANTEAFF. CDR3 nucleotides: TGTGCCAGCAGCTTTGAAGGGGCGAACACTGAAGCTTTCTTT.

The CDR3: CASSRSVISYEQYF. CDR3 in DNA: TGTGCCAGCAGTCGATCGGTTATCTCCTACGAGCAGTACTTC. The chain couples TRBV2 to TRBJ2-7, with D hard to call. The CDR3 loop spans 14 amino acids. With 5 bases removed from V and 0 bases from J, the gap between germline ends came to 11 bases. The germline gives CDR1 SNHLY, CDR2 FYNNEI.

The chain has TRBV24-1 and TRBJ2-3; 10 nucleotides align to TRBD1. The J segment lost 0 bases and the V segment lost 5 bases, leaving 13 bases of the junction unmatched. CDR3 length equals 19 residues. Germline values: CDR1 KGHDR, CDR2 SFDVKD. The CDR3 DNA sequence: TGTGCCACCAGTGCTTGGGGGACAGGGGAGGGGTCTAGCACAGATACGCAGTATTTT. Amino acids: CATSAWGTGEGSSTDTQYF.

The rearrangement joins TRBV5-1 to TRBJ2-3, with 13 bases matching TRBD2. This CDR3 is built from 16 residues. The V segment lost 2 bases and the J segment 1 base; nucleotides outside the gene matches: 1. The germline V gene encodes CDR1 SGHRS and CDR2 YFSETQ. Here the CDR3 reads CASSFTSGGGTDTQYF. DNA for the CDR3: TGCGCCAGCAGCTTCACTAGCGGGGGGGGCACAGATACGCAGTATTTT.

The CDR3 region is CASRGGDYEQYF. In nucleotides, the CDR3 is TGTGCCAGCAGGGGAGGGGACTACGAGCAGTACTTC. The V call is TRBV6-5, the J call TRBJ2-7; 7 nucleotides match TRBD2. The V gene end was trimmed by 6 bases and the J gene end by 3 bases; junction bases not matched to a gene: 2. The CDR3 loop spans 12 amino acids. CDR1 is MNHEY and CDR2 is SVGAGI in the germline V gene.

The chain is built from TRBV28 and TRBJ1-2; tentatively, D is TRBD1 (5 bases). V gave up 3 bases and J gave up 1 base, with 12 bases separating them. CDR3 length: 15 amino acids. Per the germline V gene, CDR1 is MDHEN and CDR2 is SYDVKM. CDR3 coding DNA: TGTGCCAGCAGTTTCCGGCAGGGCCTTAACTATGGCTACACCTTC. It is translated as CASSFRQGLNYGYTF.

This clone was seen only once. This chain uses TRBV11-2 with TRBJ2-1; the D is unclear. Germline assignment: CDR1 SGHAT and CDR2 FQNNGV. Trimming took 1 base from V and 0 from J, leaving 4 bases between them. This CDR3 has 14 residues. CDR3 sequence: CASSLGGSYNEQFF. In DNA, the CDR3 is TGTGCCAGCAGCTTAGGAGGCTCCTACAATGAGCAGTTCTTC.